The 25 T cell receptor beta chains presented below share a single source sample, sequenced in a study of shared clonotypes between healthy human individuals. Using immunoSEQ multiplex PCR, the repertoire was profiled, and TCRdb retains in-frame clones only, with some absent. The repertoire holds roughly 2.6 million clones, with more than 80% as singletons. Sequences were obtained from naive CD4+ T cells sorted from blood. Subset here: CD45RA+ positively selected. These receptors were obtained from a young man in good health.

Note on this clone: The sample has other DNA sequences that encode this CDR3 too. V gene TRBV10-3 combines with J gene TRBJ1-3, with a tentative D call TRBD1 (6 bases). The CDR3 runs to 16 residues. V was trimmed by 3 bases and J by 0 bases, leaving 12 bases between them. Per germline, CDR1 ENHRY and CDR2 SYGVKD. The CDR3 spells CAISESGGLSGNTIYF. The CDR3 DNA reads TGTGCCATCAGTGAATCCGGGGGGCTCTCTGGAAACACCATATATTTT.

The rearrangement links TRBV11-2 to TRBJ1-6; D unclear. Germline V gene lookup returns CDR1 SGHAT and CDR2 FQNNGV. This CDR3 has 13 residues. The V and J ends lost 1 base and 5 bases respectively, with 3 bases between them. In DNA, the CDR3 is TGTGCCAGCAGCTTAGCCGATAATTCACCCCTCCACTTT. Translated, it gives CASSLADNSPLHF.

The chain carries TRBV11-2 and TRBJ2-1; TRBD2 matches 8 bases. Looked up from germline, CDR1 is SGHAT and CDR2 is FQNNGV. After removal of 4 bases from V and 3 bases from J, the junction contained 5 bases not matched to a gene. The CDR3 runs to 15 residues. CDR3 DNA sequence: TGTGCCAGCAGCTCGAATAGCGGGAACTACAATGAGCAGTTCTTC. Translation gives CASSSNSGNYNEQFF.

The chain carries TRBV30 and TRBJ1-5; D might be TRBD1 (5 bases). Germline V gives CDR1 GTSNPN, CDR2 SVGIG (reference sequence). Between the trimmed V and J ends, which lost 5 bases and 2 bases, there was a span of 10 bases. The CDR3 spans 13 residues. The CDR3, as DNA: TGTGCCTGGGGAGGAGGGGGCAATCAGCCCCAGCATTTT. Translated, it gives CAWGGGGNQPQHF.

J is TRBJ1-1 and V is TRBV6-6; D call uncertain. V dropped 2 bases and J dropped 10 bases, with 8 bases sitting between them. Germline V gene data show CDR1 as MNHNY and CDR2 as SVGAGI (reference sequence). The length of the CDR3 is 11 residues. CDR3 amino acids: CASSYGVPAFF. Here the CDR3 DNA reads TGTGCCAGCAGTTACGGGGTGCCAGCTTTCTTT.

The rearrangement links TRBV19 to TRBJ1-2, with 9 positions matching TRBD1. J was trimmed by 6 bases and V by 6 bases; bases with no gene match: 8. This CDR3 has 14 residues. Germline CDR1 reads LNHDA; CDR2 reads SQIVND (reference sequence). DNA for the CDR3: TGTGCCAGTAGCACAGGGGGCTGGCGTGATGGCTACACCTTC. Translating gives CASSTGGWRDGYTF. The full variable domain, its missing parts supplied by reference TRBV19 and TRBJ1-2, is DGGITQSPKYLFRKEGQNVTLSCEQNLNHDAMYWYRQDPGQGLRLIYYSQIVNDFQKGDIAEGYSVSREKKESFPLTVTSAQKNPTAFYLCASSTGGWRDGYTFGSGTRLTVV.

The V and J genes are TRBV5-8 and TRBJ2-4, with D perhaps matching TRBD2 (6 bases). Germline values: CDR1 SGHTS, CDR2 YDEGEE. The CDR3 has 17 amino acids. V lost 4 bases and J 2 bases, leaving 19 bases between the germline ends. Here the CDR3 DNA reads TGTGCCAGCAGCCCGGGGGACCCCCGAGATCCCAAAAACATTCAGTACTTC. This translates into CASSPGDPRDPKNIQYF.

The genes are TRBV30 and TRBJ1-6, with D possibly TRBD1 on 5 matching bases. The CDR3 is 14 residues long. Germline V gives CDR1 GTSNPN, CDR2 SVGIG (reference sequence). V lost 5 bases and J lost 7, with 15 bases in between. The CDR3 DNA follows: TGTGCCTGGGAGGGGCAGGGAAAGAATTCACCCCTCCACTTT. Its protein is CAWEGQGKNSPLHF. Complete variable domain (other parts from reference TRBV30 and TRBJ1-6): SQTIHQWPATLVQPVGSPLSLECTVEGTSNPNLYWYRQAAGRGLQLLFYSVGIGQISSEVPQNLSASRPQDRQFILSSKKLLLSDSGFYLCAWEGQGKNSPLHFGNGTRLTVT.

Details on this clone: The sample holds other DNA sequences that translate to the same CDR3. V is TRBV29-1 and J is TRBJ2-1; D is tentatively TRBD1 or TRBD2 (6 bases each). Trimming pared 6 bases from V and 6 bases from J, leaving 12 bases between. This CDR3 region has 12 residues. Looked up from germline, CDR1 is SQVTM and CDR2 is ANQGSEA. DNA of the CDR3: TGCAGCGTCCAAGGGGGGACCAATGAGCAGTTCTTC. Its translation: CSVQGGTNEQFF.

This clone showed up just a few times. The V and J genes are TRBV29-1 and TRBJ1-1; D remains ambiguous. CDR3 size: 14 residues. Trimming took 0 bases from V and 1 from J, leaving 9 bases between them. Germline-derived CDR1 and CDR2 are SQVTM and ANQGSEA. The CDR3 protein is CSVEERHTNTEAFF. CDR3 bases: TGCAGCGTTGAAGAACGTCACACGAACACTGAAGCTTTCTTT.

The rearrangement links TRBV5-1 to TRBJ2-2; 7 nucleotides line up with TRBD1. The CDR3 consists of 15 residues. V was pared by 2 bases and J by 1 base, with 2 bases of the junction left unmatched. CDR1 and CDR2 from the germline V gene are SGHRS and YFSETQ. This chain's CDR3 is CASSFRTGNTGELFF. The DNA of the CDR3 is TGCGCCAGCAGCTTCAGGACAGGGAACACCGGGGAGCTGTTTTTT.

The CDR3 loop is CASKTGNTGELFF. CDR3 nucleotides: TGTGCCAGCAAAACTGGGAACACCGGGGAGCTGTTTTTT. The chain carries TRBV28 and TRBJ2-2, with D hard to call. The germline V gene encodes CDR1 MDHEN and CDR2 SYDVKM. The CDR3 is made up of 13 amino acids. V lost 7 bases, J lost 1 base, and 7 bases lay in between.

The chain links TRBV25-1 to TRBJ2-6; possibly TRBD1 for D (5 bases). Trimming shortened V by 5 bases and J by 1 base, and 15 bases separated the two germline ends. CDR3 length equals 17 residues. CDR1 MGHDK and CDR2 SYGVNS come from the germline V gene. The CDR3 sequence: CASSPSVGRSGANVLTF. The DNA of the CDR3 is TGTGCCAGCAGTCCGAGTGTGGGGCGGTCTGGGGCCAACGTCCTGACTTTC.

The CDR3 sequence is CASSPLTGVEQYF. The CDR3 nucleotides are TGTGCCAGCTCACCTCTGACAGGGGTCGAGCAGTACTTC. The chain joins TRBV18 to TRBJ2-7; 8 nucleotides align to TRBD1. The CDR3 totals 13 residues. After removal of 3 bases from V and 6 bases from J, the junction contained 4 bases not matched to a gene. From germline, CDR1 is KGHSH and CDR2 LQKENI.

This chain uses TRBV19 with TRBJ2-2, with TRBD1 identical over 7 bases. CDR3 size: 15 residues. V was pared by 7 bases and J by 1 base, with 6 bases of the junction left unmatched. Germline V lookup: CDR1 LNHDA, CDR2 SQIVND (reference sequence). The CDR3 loop reads CASKLGQMNTGELFF. The CDR3 DNA is TGTGCCAGTAAGTTGGGACAGATGAACACCGGGGAGCTGTTTTTT.

The rearrangement joins TRBV28 to TRBJ1-6, with a tentative D call TRBD1 (5 bases). The CDR3 has 15 residues. The germline V gene has CDR1 MDHEN and CDR2 SYDVKM. V was shortened by 5 bases and J by 4 bases, with 12 bases between the two germline ends. DNA of the CDR3: TGTGCCAGCAGTCAACCGGGACGGTATAATTCACCCCTCCACTTT. Protein: CASSQPGRYNSPLHF.

About this clone itself: This same CDR3 is encoded by further DNA sequences in the sample. The chain uses TRBV5-4 and TRBJ2-5; 14 bases fit TRBD2. Looked up from germline, CDR1 is SGHNT and CDR2 is YYREEE (reference sequence). The CDR3 spans 16 residues. V was pared by 3 bases and J by 4 bases, with 5 bases of the junction left unmatched. CDR3 in DNA: TGTGCCAGCAGCTCGGGACTAGCGGGAGTGGGAGAGACCCAGTACTTC. Translated: CASSSGLAGVGETQYF.

As to this clone: A read error may account for a junction end that differs from germline. As DNA, the CDR3 is TGTGCTAGCAGCCCAAATTTAGCGGGCTCTTCCTACGAGCAGTACTTC. Translating it yields CASSPNLAGSSYEQYF. The chain carries TRBV7-7 and TRBJ2-7; the match to TRBD2 covers 7 bases. The V gene's germline CDR1 is SSHAT and CDR2 FNYEAQ (reference sequence). This CDR3 is built from 16 residues.

The chain combines TRBV5-1 with TRBJ2-7; the D call may be TRBD1 or TRBD2 (6 bases each). Trimming stripped 6 bases from V and 1 base from J, with 17 bases between. From germline, CDR1 is SGHRS and CDR2 YFSETQ. The CDR3 totals 15 residues. In DNA, the CDR3 is TGCGCCAGCACCTCAGGAGGGACACAATCCTACGAGCAGTACTTC. Translation gives CASTSGGTQSYEQYF.

The V and J genes are TRBV5-6 and TRBJ2-2; D perhaps matches TRBD2 (6 bases). Germline values: CDR1 SGHDT, CDR2 YYEEEE. V was clipped by 0 bases and J by 6 bases, with 12 bases between them. The CDR3 has 15 residues. The chain's CDR3 is CASSLAVREAGELFF. The DNA for the CDR3 is TGTGCCAGCAGCTTGGCTGTCAGGGAGGCCGGGGAGCTGTTTTTT.

The table lists this clone with a few counts. The V and J genes are TRBV2 and TRBJ1-2; 9 nucleotides agree with TRBD1. Germline V gives CDR1 SNHLY, CDR2 FYNNEI. CDR3 size: 13 residues. V trimming: 6 bases; J trimming: 7 bases; junction bases outside the gene matches: 6. The CDR3 reads CASRGDRVAGYTF. The DNA of the CDR3 is TGTGCCAGCAGAGGGGACAGGGTGGCTGGCTACACCTTC.

This chain joins TRBV2 and TRBJ2-5; 12 nucleotides line up with TRBD2. Germline V gene data show CDR1 as SNHLY and CDR2 as FYNNEI. Losses at the gene ends were 3 bases for V and 9 bases for J; bases not matched to a gene: 2. The CDR3 contains 13 residues. The CDR3 DNA reads TGTGCCAGCAGTGATCTAGCGGGGGGGCCCCAGTACTTC. Its protein is CASSDLAGGPQYF.

V and J are TRBV10-3 and TRBJ2-2; D gene unclear. Per germline, CDR1 ENHRY and CDR2 SYGVKD. The CDR3 consists of 14 residues. V was cut by 11 bases and J by 6 bases, with 19 bases left in between. The DNA for the CDR3 is TGTGCCTCAGTTGGCGATAGCTTCCCCGGGGAGCTGTTTTTT. It is translated as CASVGDSFPGELFF.

The V call is TRBV10-3, the J call TRBJ2-7; D perhaps matches TRBD1 (7 bases). Trimming shortened V by 4 bases and J by 5 bases, and 21 bases separated the two germline ends. The CDR3 totals 16 residues. Germline values: CDR1 ENHRY, CDR2 SYGVKD. The CDR3 sequence: CAISVGTAGLGNEQYF. In nucleotides, the CDR3 is TGTGCCATCAGTGTCGGGACAGCGGGCCTCGGTAACGAGCAGTACTTC.

Concerning this clone itself: Other DNA sequences of this sample code for an identical CDR3. V usage is TRBV7-2 and J usage is TRBJ2-5; TRBD2 is a possible D gene (7 bases). Germline V gene data show CDR1 as SGHTA and CDR2 as FQGNSA. The CDR3 totals 15 residues. V shed 5 bases and J shed 3 bases, with 16 bases lying between them. This chain's CDR3 is CASSPGGAGKETQYF. The CDR3 nucleotides are TGTGCCAGCAGCCCGGGGGGCGCGGGGAAAGAGACCCAGTACTTC.